Below, one T cell receptor (beta chain) is given with its context. Its matching antigen is unknown. As defined, naive CD8 cells were CD45RO-negative and positively selected for CCR7, with terminally differentiated effector memory CD45RA+ cells excluded. Here immunoSEQ multiplex PCR was the method, and the copy in TCRdb shows in-frame clones only, minus some. This table has about 580,000 clones, about 98% appearing once. The sample originates from a study of shared clonotypes between healthy human individuals. Study results and caveats: Sampling covered nothing but blood. Tissue TCR repertoires likely differ from those found in blood. Even with large depth, rarefaction showed that sorted-subset sequencing was incomplete. In contrast to clonotypes shared by all four donors, non-shared clonotypes had lower generation probabilities. With few donors, the genetic and exposure-history diversity represented was limited.

Germline V gene lookup returns CDR1 SGHDN and CDR2 FVKESK. The length of the CDR3 is 16 residues. V was clipped by 1 base and J by 0 bases, with 13 bases between them. The receptor comes from a man aged 25-40 years in good health. Input material: naive CD8+ T cells sorted from blood. The V and J genes are TRBV14 and TRBJ2-7, with D hard to call. The CDR3: CASSQVFIGHSYEQYF. CDR3 coding DNA: TGTGCCAGCAGCCAAGTGTTCATCGGTCACTCCTACGAGCAGTACTTC.